The clone carrying this T cell receptor (beta chain) has just a few counts. The antigen remains undetermined. Mismatch with germline at one junction end may stem from a read error. From unsorted bulk tissue weighing roughly 17-34 mg, DNA and RNA were co-extracted. The data were taken from a study of tumor-infiltrating lymphocytes in primary liver carcinoma. Study summary: Tumor lesions were T1-T3 N0M0 and spanned roughly 4.2 to 10 cm. Study-wide results and caveats: Between tumor regions, pairs overlapped more than tumor-adjacent and tumor-blood pairs did.

Starting from approximately 0.45 ug of total RNA, TCR beta cDNA was produced with a primer in the constant region. Construction of TCR beta libraries relied on three successive nested multiplex PCR rounds employing slightly modified ARM-PCR. For 10 cycles apiece, the opening two PCR rounds ran with TRBV1-TRBV30 forward primers and a C-beta reverse primer. TCRdb called the multiplex PCR reads again in MiXCR, with one record for every CDR3 protein. Of roughly 86,000 distinct CDR3 sequences listed, about 70% are singletons. Germline values: CDR1 MGHRA, CDR2 YSYEKL. This CDR3 spans 15 amino acids. This clonotype was obtained from a man in his forties with primary liver carcinoma and hepatitis B virus infection. The V and J genes are TRBV4-1 and TRBJ2-2; D is uncertain. The source material was tumor-adjacent normal liver tissue. As DNA, the CDR3 is TGCGCCAGCAGTCAAGAGGTGGGGAACACCGGGGAGCTGTTTTTT. Residues: CASSQEVGNTGELFF.